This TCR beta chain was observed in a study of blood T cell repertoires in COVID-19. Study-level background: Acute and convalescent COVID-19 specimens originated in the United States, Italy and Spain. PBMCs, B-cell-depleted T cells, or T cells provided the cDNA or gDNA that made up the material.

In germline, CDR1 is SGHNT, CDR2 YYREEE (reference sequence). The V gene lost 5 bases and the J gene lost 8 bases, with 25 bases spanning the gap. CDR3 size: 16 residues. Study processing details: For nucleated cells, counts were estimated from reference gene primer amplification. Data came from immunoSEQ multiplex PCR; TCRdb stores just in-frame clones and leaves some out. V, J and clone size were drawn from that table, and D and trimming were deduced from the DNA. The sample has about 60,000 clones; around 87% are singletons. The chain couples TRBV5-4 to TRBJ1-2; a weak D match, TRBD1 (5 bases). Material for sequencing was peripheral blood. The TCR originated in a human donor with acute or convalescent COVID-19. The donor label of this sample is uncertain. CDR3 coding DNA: TGTGCCAGCAGACCTTCCAGGGTTATAAACTATGGGGGCTACACCTTC. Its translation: CASRPSRVINYGGYTF.